This T cell receptor beta chain was captured by sequencing in a study of T cell responses to AZD1222 COVID-19 vaccine. Points on this clone: No antigen is known for it.

This CDR3 has 15 amino acids. The germline gives CDR1 LGHDT, CDR2 YNNKEL (reference sequence). Trimming pared 0 bases from V and 9 bases from J, leaving 17 bases between. Study findings and constraints: The reported proportion of spike-specific TCRs targeting unmutated variant regions was nearly half.

The table came from immunoSEQ multiplex PCR; TCRdb's copy has only in-frame clones and leaves some out. Of about 130,000 clones listed, around 84% are singletons. This chain joins TRBV3-1 (or the pseudogene TRBV3-2) and TRBJ2-5; D possibly corresponds to TRBD2 (6 bases). The input for sequencing was peripheral blood, taken on day 0 of AZD1222 vaccination. The TCR originated in an adult in good health. CDR3 DNA: TGTGCCAGCAGCCAAGAGCTCTCAGCAGGCGGGGCCCAGTACTTC. This gives the protein CASSQELSAGGAQYF.